Each of the 11 T cell receptor beta chains below was sequenced from the same sample in a study of cytomegalovirus exposure and HLA in healthy donors. The PCR employed 60 Vbeta primers together with 13 Jbeta primers. Sequencing was performed with immunoSEQ multiplex PCR; in TCRdb, only in-frame clones are kept and a portion is missing. The sample holds approximately 190,000 clones, around four fifths seen once. The sequenced material came from PBMCs. The receptors derive from a man aged 40-50 years in good health and CMV-seropositive.

V gene TRBV7-8 combines with J gene TRBJ2-7, with 8 bases identical to TRBD2. CDR3 length: 16 residues. The germline CDR1 and CDR2 sequences are SGHVS and FQNEAQ. The V and J ends lost 1 base and 2 bases, in that order; junction bases with no gene match: 7. DNA for the CDR3: TGTGCCAGCAGCTTAGTTCAGTCGGGGGGGGCCTACGAGCAGTACTTC. It encodes CASSLVQSGGAYEQYF.

The chain carries TRBV19 and TRBJ2-5, with D possibly matching TRBD1 (5 bases). The end of the DNA fits TRBJ2-7 better, so the J call may be wrong. CDR3 length: 14 residues. CDR1 and CDR2 from the germline V gene are LNHDA and SQIVND (reference sequence). For the CDR3, the DNA is TGTGCCAGTACCCCTGGGGCGGTGGACTACGAGCAGTACTTC. This encodes CASTPGAVDYEQYF.

CDR3 residues: CASSLVGLHSYEQYF. DNA for the CDR3: TGTGCCAGCAGCTTGGTGGGACTACACTCCTACGAGCAGTACTTC. The J gene is TRBJ2-7, the V gene TRBV5-6; 7 bases align to TRBD2. The CDR3 totals 15 residues. With 0 bases clipped from V and 0 bases from J, the junction kept 3 bases outside the gene matches. Germline values: CDR1 SGHDT, CDR2 YYEEEE. Filled out from reference TRBV5-6 and TRBJ2-7, the complete variable domain reads DAGVTQSPTHLIKTRGQQVTLRCSPKSGHDTVSWYQQALGQGPQFIFQYYEEEERQRGNFPDRFSGHQFPNYSSELNVNALLLGDSALYLCASSLVGLHSYEQYFGPGTRLTVT.

The chain uses TRBV29-1 and TRBJ1-1; TRBD1 matches at 7 bases. The germline V gene encodes CDR1 SQVTM and CDR2 ANQGSEA. This CDR3 region has 14 residues. Losses at the gene ends were 6 bases for V and 4 bases for J; bases not matched to a gene: 11. The CDR3 loop is CSVNRQGKFTEAFF. In nucleotides, the CDR3 is TGCAGCGTGAACCGACAGGGTAAATTCACTGAAGCTTTCTTT.

The chain employs TRBV4-1 and TRBJ1-1; unclear D gene. Trimming left V 1 base short and J 6 bases short, with 15 bases between. Germline assignment: CDR1 MGHRA and CDR2 YSYEKL. This CDR3 spans 15 amino acids. The CDR3 region is CASSQGFGRFAEAFF. Here the CDR3 DNA reads TGCGCCAGCAGCCAAGGATTTGGCAGGTTTGCTGAAGCTTTCTTT.

This chain joins TRBV4-2 and TRBJ2-7; D remains ambiguous. Germline V CDR1 and CDR2: LGHNA, YNFKEQ. V lost 3 bases to trimming and J lost 4 bases, with 4 bases between them. There are 11 residues in the CDR3. In DNA, the CDR3 is TGTGCCAGCAGCCACGAGTACGAGCAGTACTTC. This sequence encodes CASSHEYEQYF.

This rearrangement joins TRBV30 to TRBJ2-5; D may be TRBD2 (5 bases). Trimming removed 1 base from V and 1 base from J, with 10 bases in between. The V gene's germline CDR1 is GTSNPN and CDR2 SVGIG (reference sequence). CDR3 length equals 14 residues. CDR3 in amino acids: CAWSETIGQETQYF. CDR3 in DNA: TGTGCCTGGAGTGAGACTATCGGCCAAGAGACCCAGTACTTC.

The chain uses TRBV30 and TRBJ1-1; D possibly corresponds to TRBD1 (5 bases). CDR1 and CDR2 from the germline V gene are GTSNPN and SVGIG (reference sequence). CDR3 length: 15 residues. V was pared by 1 base and J by 6 bases, with 18 bases between. This CDR3 reads CAWSGSAGRKAEAFF. The CDR3, as DNA: TGTGCCTGGAGTGGGTCCGCAGGGAGGAAGGCTGAAGCTTTCTTT. The variable domain in full, completed from reference TRBV30 and TRBJ1-1, reads SQTIHQWPATLVQPVGSPLSLECTVEGTSNPNLYWYRQAAGRGLQLLFYSVGIGQISSEVPQNLSASRPQDRQFILSSKKLLLSDSGFYLCAWSGSAGRKAEAFFGQGTRLTVV.

The chain combines TRBV6-1 with TRBJ2-7, with TRBD1 matching over 8 bases. There are 18 residues in the CDR3. CDR1 is MNHNS, CDR2 SASEGT, per germline. V lost 2 bases and J lost 5; bases outside the gene matches: 17. CDR3 in DNA: TGTGCCAGCAGTGAATGGGGAGGATCTGGCAGGGGGCGCGACGAGCAGTACTTC. Its translation: CASSEWGGSGRGRDEQYF.

The chain recombines TRBV7-8 with TRBJ1-4; maybe TRBD1 (6 bases). Trimming removed 5 bases at V and 0 bases at J, with 19 bases between. The CDR3 spans 18 residues. Germline V gives CDR1 SGHVS, CDR2 FQNEAQ. The CDR3 loop is CASSTAGVIVATNEKLFF. In DNA, the CDR3 is TGTGCCAGCAGCACCGCAGGGGTAATCGTTGCAACTAATGAAAAACTGTTTTTT.

The chain carries TRBV6-5 and TRBJ1-1, with 9 positions matching TRBD1. Germline assignment: CDR1 MNHEY and CDR2 SVGAGI. The CDR3 is made up of 14 amino acids. The J segment lost 4 bases and the V segment lost 5 bases, leaving 5 bases of the junction unmatched. CDR3 protein: CASSERTGATEAFF. Here the CDR3 DNA reads TGTGCCAGCAGTGAACGGACAGGGGCCACTGAAGCTTTCTTT.